Below are 15 T cell receptor beta chains sequenced from a single sample in a study of blood T cell repertoires in COVID-19. Measured with immunoSEQ multiplex PCR; TCRdb has only the in-frame clones, and not every one. Here the sample spans 310,000 or so clones, about 90% being singletons. The sequenced sample was peripheral blood. These receptor sequences come from a woman aged 45 to 65 who had recovered from COVID-19.

This chain links TRBV6-6 with TRBJ2-1, with TRBD1 matching over 10 bases. The CDR3 loop spans 17 amino acids. Germline CDR1 MNHNY, CDR2 SVGAGI (reference sequence). Losses at the gene ends were 5 bases for V and 5 bases for J; bases not matched to a gene: 12. CDR3 amino acids: CASSQLEGQGGHNEQFF. CDR3 bases: TGTGCCAGCAGTCAATTAGAAGGACAGGGGGGGCACAATGAGCAGTTCTTC.

This clone has only a few counts. The chain has TRBV30 and TRBJ1-1; TRBD1 aligns across 7 bases. With 7 bases clipped from V and 1 base from J, the junction kept 6 bases outside the gene matches. Germline assignment: CDR1 GTSNPN and CDR2 SVGIG (reference sequence). The CDR3 length is 13 residues. CDR3 nucleotides: TGTGCCTTTGAGAGACAGGGGAACACTGAAGCTTTCTTT. Protein product: CAFERQGNTEAFF.

A remark on this clone: Other DNA sequences in the sample encode the same CDR3. The V call is TRBV5-4, the J call TRBJ2-5, with D unresolved. Trimming stripped 0 bases from V and 4 bases from J, with 7 bases between. The CDR3 is 13 amino acids. From germline, CDR1 is SGHNT and CDR2 YYREEE (reference sequence). The CDR3 coding sequence is TGTGCCAGCAGCTTGGCGGGTGGAGAGACCCAGTACTTC. It codes for CASSLAGGETQYF.

This rearrangement joins TRBV3-1 (or the pseudogene TRBV3-2) to TRBJ2-1; perhaps TRBD1 as D (7 bases). The CDR3 spans 15 residues. The V end lost 3 bases, the J end lost 7 bases, and 16 bases lay between the germline ends. Per the germline V gene, CDR1 is LGHDT and CDR2 is YNNKEL (reference sequence). CDR3: CASSHPTGSGNEQFF. DNA of the CDR3: TGTGCCAGCAGCCACCCGACAGGGAGCGGGAATGAGCAGTTCTTC.

The table lists this clone with a count of one. The rearrangement joins TRBV19 to TRBJ2-7, with D possibly being TRBD2 (5 bases). The CDR3 covers 15 residues. Germline V gene sequence: CDR1 LNHDA, CDR2 SQIVND (reference sequence). V dropped 9 bases and J dropped 6 bases, with 24 bases sitting between them. The CDR3: CASREFTSGSGEQYF. The CDR3 region has the DNA TGTGCCAGCCGCGAATTTACATCGGGGTCAGGCGAGCAGTACTTC.

The rearrangement links TRBV7-8 to TRBJ1-2; maybe TRBD1 (6 bases). The V gene lost 5 bases and the J gene lost 6 bases, with 13 bases spanning the gap. Germline assignment: CDR1 SGHVS and CDR2 FQNEAQ. The CDR3 covers 13 residues. In DNA form, the CDR3 reads TGTGCCAGCAGCCGCGGACAGTACGATGGCTACACCTTC. Its protein is CASSRGQYDGYTF.

This clone was seen once. The V and J genes are TRBV4-2 and TRBJ2-1; 9 bases align to TRBD2. The V gene end was trimmed by 4 bases and the J gene end by 6 bases; junction bases not matched to a gene: 10. The CDR3 consists of 16 residues. Germline CDR1 LGHNA, CDR2 YNFKEQ. CDR3 protein: CASSPRGGGAPNEQFF. Written as DNA, the CDR3 is TGTGCCAGCAGCCCGCGGGGCGGGGGGGCCCCCAATGAGCAGTTCTTC.

This rearrangement joins TRBV24-1 to TRBJ2-3, with 9 nucleotides matching TRBD1. V shed 1 base and J 5 bases; nucleotides not matched to a gene: 6. The V gene's germline CDR1 is KGHDR and CDR2 SFDVKD. The CDR3 is 16 residues long. The DNA of the CDR3 is TGTGCCACCAGTGATTTCCCGGGACAGGGTAAAGATACGCAGTATTTT. Protein sequence: CATSDFPGQGKDTQYF.

CDR3 sequence reads: CASSLAGQASGPQHF. CDR3 DNA sequence: TGTGCCAGCAGCTTAGCGGGACAGGCCTCAGGGCCCCAGCATTTT. The chain is built from TRBV7-2 and TRBJ1-5, with TRBD1 identical over 8 bases. V was pared by 0 bases and J by 9 bases, with 7 bases of the junction left unmatched. This CDR3 comprises 15 residues. Germline V gene lookup returns CDR1 SGHTA and CDR2 FQGNSA.

This sequence joins TRBV20-1 and TRBJ2-7; 9 bases map to TRBD2. The CDR3 loop spans 14 amino acids. The J segment lost 5 bases and the V segment lost 3 bases, leaving 8 bases of the junction unmatched. Germline V gene data show CDR1 as DFQATT and CDR2 as SNEGSKA (reference sequence). This chain's CDR3 is CSASRGTSSHEQYF. CDR3 nucleotides: TGCAGTGCTAGTCGAGGGACTAGCTCTCACGAGCAGTACTTC.

This rearrangement joins TRBV28 to TRBJ1-2, with 8 positions matching TRBD1. The length of the CDR3 is 14 residues. The V gene's germline CDR1 is MDHEN and CDR2 SYDVKM. Losses at the gene ends were 3 bases for V and 7 bases for J; bases not matched to a gene: 7. The CDR3 reads CASSLTGVGGGYTF. DNA of the CDR3: TGTGCCAGCAGTTTGACAGGGGTAGGGGGTGGCTACACCTTC.

This chain uses TRBV5-6 with TRBJ2-7; TRBD2 is a possible D gene (5 bases). V was cut by 0 bases and J by 6 bases, with 10 bases left in between. Germline CDR1 is SGHDT and CDR2 is YYEEEE. This CDR3 region has 13 residues. The CDR3 spells CASSLVPGLEQYF. CDR3 nucleotides: TGTGCCAGCAGCTTGGTTCCCGGACTCGAGCAGTACTTC. Together with reference TRBV5-6 and TRBJ2-7, the CDR3 gives the full variable domain: DAGVTQSPTHLIKTRGQQVTLRCSPKSGHDTVSWYQQALGQGPQFIFQYYEEEERQRGNFPDRFSGHQFPNYSSELNVNALLLGDSALYLCASSLVPGLEQYFGPGTRLTVT.

This chain uses TRBV4-3 with TRBJ2-1; D possibly corresponds to TRBD2 (6 bases). This CDR3 is 15 amino acids long. Germline V gene lookup returns CDR1 LGHNA and CDR2 YSLEER. V lost 2 bases, J lost 3 bases, and 11 bases lay in between. The CDR3 DNA follows: TGCGCCAGCAGCCAACTAACTAGCAGCTACAATGAGCAGTTCTTC. It specifies CASSQLTSSYNEQFF.

This sequence joins TRBV4-3 and TRBJ2-5; 12 nucleotides align to TRBD2. This CDR3 is built from 16 residues. Trimming cost V 1 base and J 5 bases; bases outside gene matches: 5. Per germline, CDR1 LGHNA and CDR2 YSLEER. The CDR3: CASSQGLAGGPETQYF. CDR3 coding DNA: TGCGCCAGCAGCCAAGGCCTAGCGGGAGGGCCGGAGACCCAGTACTTC.

The gene calls are TRBV28 and TRBJ2-7; D gene uncertain. The CDR3 extends over 13 amino acids. Trimming took off 4 bases at V and 4 bases at J, with 11 bases between the two ends. Germline CDR1 reads MDHEN; CDR2 reads SYDVKM. The CDR3 here is CASSSPLPYEQYF. The CDR3 DNA reads as TGTGCCAGCAGTTCCCCCCTTCCGTACGAGCAGTACTTC. The full variable domain, with the rest looked up from reference TRBV28 and TRBJ2-7, is DVKVTQSSRYLVKRTGEKVFLECVQDMDHENMFWYRQDPGLGLRLIYFSYDVKMKEKGDIPEGYSVSREKKERFSLILESASTNQTSMYLCASSSPLPYEQYFGPGTRLTVT.